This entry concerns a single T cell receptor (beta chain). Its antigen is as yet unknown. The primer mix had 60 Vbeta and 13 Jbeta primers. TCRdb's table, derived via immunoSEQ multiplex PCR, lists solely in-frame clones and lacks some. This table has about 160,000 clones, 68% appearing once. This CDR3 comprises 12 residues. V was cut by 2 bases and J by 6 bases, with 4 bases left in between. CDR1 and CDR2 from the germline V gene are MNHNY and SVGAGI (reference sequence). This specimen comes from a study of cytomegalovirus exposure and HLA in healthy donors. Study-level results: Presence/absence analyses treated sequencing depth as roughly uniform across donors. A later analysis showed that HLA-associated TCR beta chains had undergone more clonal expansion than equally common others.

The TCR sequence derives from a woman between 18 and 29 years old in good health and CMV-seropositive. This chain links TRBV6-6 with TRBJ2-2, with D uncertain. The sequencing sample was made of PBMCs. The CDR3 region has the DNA TGTGCCAGCAGTTACGCGGCCGGGGAGCTGTTTTTT. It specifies CASSYAAGELFF.